Following are 5 T cell receptor beta chains from one sample sequenced in a study of T cells expressing NK-cell markers. TCRdb re-called the 5' RACE reads and gives one entry per CDR3 protein, without DNA. The sample's table shows hundreds of thousands of distinct CDR3 sequences. Sequencing was done on a sample of blood T cells: a sorted CD56 or NKG2C T cell subset, CD4+ or CD8+ T cells, or bulk PBMC T cells (not recorded which). The receptors here all came from a woman between 18 and 69 years old in good health.

This rearrangement joins TRBV11-2 to TRBJ2-2; the D call of TRBD1 rests on TCRdb alone, since no DNA is present to check it. CDR1 and CDR2 (germline): SGHAT, FQNNGV. This CDR3 has 18 residues. CDR3 amino acids: CASSSAFWGQANTGELFF.

The chain uses TRBV7-3 and TRBJ2-3. Germline V CDR1 and CDR2: SGHTA, FQGTGA. The CDR3 covers 14 residues. The CDR3 protein is CASSPTSSTDTQYF.

V usage is TRBV4-1 and J usage is TRBJ2-6; the D call from TCRdb, TRBD1, cannot be confirmed without DNA. The CDR3 spans 17 residues. CDR1 MGHRA and CDR2 YSYEKL come from the germline V gene. The CDR3 is CASASGQGNSGANVLTF.

V and J are TRBV12-3 or TRBV12-4 and TRBJ1-1; TCRdb gives TRBD1 as the D gene, but with no DNA this cannot be confirmed. The CDR3 extends over 12 amino acids. CDR3 sequence reads: CATGQTNTEAFF.

This CDR3 reads CASSQGAGGSSYNEQFF. The chain uses TRBV4-3 and TRBJ2-1; TCRdb outputs TRBD2, but without DNA this stays unchecked. CDR1 and CDR2 (germline): LGHNA, YSLEER. This CDR3 has 17 amino acids.